This T cell receptor (beta chain) was sequenced in a study of a mutant IDH1 vaccine in newly diagnosed glioma. Study details: Treated patients had a mean age of roughly 44 years and a sex split that was approximately 62% male and 37.5% female.

Sequencing was performed with immunoSEQ multiplex PCR; in TCRdb, only in-frame clones are kept and a portion is missing. The sample consists of tens of thousands of clones, just over 90% of them appearing once. The CDR3 is made up of 19 amino acids. The germline CDR1 and CDR2 sequences are SEHNR and FQNEAQ (reference sequence). V gave up 3 bases and J gave up 1 base; unmatched junction bases: 14. A word on this clone: What it binds is unknown.

The study's findings and limits: The authors found pseudoprogression apparently unrelated to changes in top peripheral T cell clonotypes. Detectable vaccine-induced immune responses arose in around 93% of patients.

Time point defined: baseline, week 1 (first vaccination visit). Indicated treatment: pre-vaccination baseline after standard-of-care therapy. Patients carried new grade 3 or 4 IDH1-mutant astrocytomas lacking nuclear ATRX. The clonotype was recovered from a man younger than 45 with glioma. The sequencing here drew on PBMCs, taken from a glioma patient treated with radiotherapy, temozolomide or both. This chain uses TRBV7-9 with TRBJ1-1, with 10 nucleotides matching TRBD1. DNA for the CDR3: TGTGCCAGCAGCTTGGGCGCCCGGGACAGGGGTAGGACGAACACTGAAGCTTTCTTT. Protein product: CASSLGARDRGRTNTEAFF.